Presented here are 10 T cell receptor beta chains from one specimen sequenced in a study of shared clonotypes between healthy human individuals (TCRdb year 2020). Library preparation was by the immunoSEQ multiplex PCR assay. TCRdb retrieved this table from immuneACCESS and kept in-frame rearrangements only. Not all clones are present; in checked studies, unresolved V genes account for under half, and no reason is known for the remainder. The sample table holds a few million clones, of which approximately 92% were seen once. The top ten constitute 0.14% of the sample. The sequenced sample was naive CD4+ T cells sorted from blood. The label giving this sample's cell subset or site can be read as: CD45RA+ positively selected. The receptors originated from a man younger than 30 in good health.

This clone was found once. The chain employs TRBV7-3 and TRBJ2-3; no definite D call. Germline CDR1 reads SGHTA; CDR2 reads FQGTGA. V lost 6 bases to trimming and J lost 14 bases, with 18 bases between them. The CDR3 is made up of 12 amino acids. CDR3: CASSNLESVRYF. CDR3 bases: TGTGCCAGCAGTAATCTAGAGTCAGTTCGGTATTTT.

Of note for this clone: The same CDR3 can be traced to other DNA sequences in this sample. The genes are TRBV30 and TRBJ1-4, with TRBD1 identical over 7 bases. The CDR3 length is 15 residues. The germline V gene encodes CDR1 GTSNPN and CDR2 SVGIG (reference sequence). Trimming removed 0 bases from V and 8 bases from J; junction bases left unmatched: 9. CDR3 bases: TGTGCCTGGAGTGTACAGAGGGGGCTTTCGGAAAAACTGTTTTTT. Protein product: CAWSVQRGLSEKLFF.

The rearrangement links TRBV10-3 to TRBJ2-7, with a tentative D call TRBD2 (6 bases). From germline, CDR1 is ENHRY and CDR2 SYGVKD. The CDR3 sequence is 15 residues long. V lost 8 bases and J lost 5, with 22 bases in between. CDR3 protein: CAISPGLEPLNEQYF. DNA for the CDR3: TGTGCCATCTCCCCGGGACTGGAACCTTTAAACGAGCAGTACTTC.

The chain employs TRBV23-1 and TRBJ1-2; no reliable D call. TRBV23-1 is assigned to the ORF class and has an uncertain function. Trimming pared 0 bases from V and 0 bases from J, leaving 14 bases between. The length of the CDR3 is 17 residues. Here the CDR3 DNA reads TGCGCCAGCAGTCAATCGAACAGCAGTAGTTCTAACTATGGCTACACCTTC. Its protein product is CASSQSNSSSSNYGYTF.

The gene calls are TRBV9 and TRBJ2-5, with TRBD2 identical over 10 bases. CDR3 length equals 15 residues. The ends lost 4 bases at V and 5 bases at J; junction bases unmatched: 8. Germline V gene data show CDR1 as SGDLS and CDR2 as YYNGEE. The CDR3 loop reads CASSRLAGVGETQYF. CDR3 nucleotide sequence: TGTGCCAGCAGCCGCCTAGCGGGAGTTGGCGAGACCCAGTACTTC.

The chain has TRBV16 and TRBJ1-1; no firm D call. CDR1 KGHSY and CDR2 FQNENV come from the germline V gene. The CDR3 is 13 residues long. V was cut by 6 bases and J by 4 bases, with 12 bases left in between. In DNA, the CDR3 is TGTGCCAGCAGTCAGATCATCGGCACTGAAGCTTTCTTT. It codes for CASSQIIGTEAFF.

The V gene is TRBV10-3, the J gene TRBJ2-7; D possibly corresponds to TRBD1 (7 bases). Trimming removed 0 bases from V and 0 bases from J, with 18 bases in between. CDR1 is ENHRY and CDR2 is SYGVKD in the germline V gene. CDR3 length: 18 residues. CDR3 nucleotide sequence: TGTGCCATCAGTGAGTCGATCCTCAGGAGGGGGCTCTCCTACGAGCAGTACTTC. It specifies CAISESILRRGLSYEQYF.

V gene TRBV6-1 combines with J gene TRBJ2-1, with 12 bases fitting TRBD1. The CDR3 spans 15 residues. The V gene's germline CDR1 is MNHNS and CDR2 SASEGT. The J segment lost 9 bases and the V segment lost 3 bases, leaving 6 bases of the junction unmatched. The chain's CDR3 is CASSEGGQGAGEQFF. Here the CDR3 DNA reads TGTGCCAGCAGTGAGGGGGGACAGGGGGCCGGTGAGCAGTTCTTC.

V is TRBV6-6 and J is TRBJ2-7; 11 bases match TRBD1. V gave up 6 bases and J gave up 3 bases; unmatched junction bases: 7. In germline, CDR1 is MNHNY, CDR2 SVGAGI (reference sequence). This CDR3 has 15 residues. This CDR3 reads CASSSRDRGNYEQYF. The CDR3 DNA follows: TGTGCCAGCAGCAGCCGGGACAGGGGGAACTACGAGCAGTACTTC.

This rearrangement joins TRBV7-3 to TRBJ2-1; 11 bases are shared with TRBD1. The CDR3 consists of 15 residues. J was trimmed by 4 bases and V by 5 bases; bases with no gene match: 4. CDR1 is SGHTA and CDR2 is FQGTGA in the germline V gene. The CDR3, as DNA: TGTGCCAGCAGCATCGGACAGGGGGCGTACAATGAGCAGTTCTTC. Its protein is CASSIGQGAYNEQFF.